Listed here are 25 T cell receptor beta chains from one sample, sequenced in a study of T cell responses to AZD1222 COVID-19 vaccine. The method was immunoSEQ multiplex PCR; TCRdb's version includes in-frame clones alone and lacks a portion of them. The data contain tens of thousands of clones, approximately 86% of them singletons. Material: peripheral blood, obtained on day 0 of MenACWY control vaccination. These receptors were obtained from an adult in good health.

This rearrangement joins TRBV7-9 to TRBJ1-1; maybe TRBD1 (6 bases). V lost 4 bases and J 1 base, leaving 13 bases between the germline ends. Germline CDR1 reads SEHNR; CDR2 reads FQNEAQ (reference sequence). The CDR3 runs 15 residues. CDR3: CASSSKTGRNTEAFF. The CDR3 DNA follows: TGTGCCAGCAGCTCGAAAACAGGGAGGAACACTGAAGCTTTCTTT. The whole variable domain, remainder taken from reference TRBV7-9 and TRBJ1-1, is DTGVSQNPRHKITKRGQNVTFRCDPISEHNRLYWYRQTLGQGPEFLTYFQNEAQLEKSRLLSDRFSAERPKGSFSTLEIQRTEQGDSAMYLCASSSKTGRNTEAFFGQGTRLTVV.

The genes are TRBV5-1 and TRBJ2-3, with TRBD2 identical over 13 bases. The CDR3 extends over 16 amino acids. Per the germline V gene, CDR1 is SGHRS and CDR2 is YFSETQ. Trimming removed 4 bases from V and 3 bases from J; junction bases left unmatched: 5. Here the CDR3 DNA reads TGCGCCAGCAGCCATCGACTAGCGGGGGGTACAGATACGCAGTATTTT. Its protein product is CASSHRLAGGTDTQYF. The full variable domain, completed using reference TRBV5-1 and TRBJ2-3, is KAGVTQTPRYLIKTRGQQVTLSCSPISGHRSVSWYQQTPGQGLQFLFEYFSETQRNKGNFPGRFSGRQFSNSRSEMNVSTLELGDSALYLCASSHRLAGGTDTQYFGPGTRLTVL.

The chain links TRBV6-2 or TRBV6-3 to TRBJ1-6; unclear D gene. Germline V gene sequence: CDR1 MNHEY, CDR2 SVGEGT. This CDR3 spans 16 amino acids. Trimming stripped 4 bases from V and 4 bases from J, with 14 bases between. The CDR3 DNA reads TGTGCCAGCAGTTCCCAGGAAGGATATTATAATTCACCCCTCCACTTT. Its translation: CASSSQEGYYNSPLHF.

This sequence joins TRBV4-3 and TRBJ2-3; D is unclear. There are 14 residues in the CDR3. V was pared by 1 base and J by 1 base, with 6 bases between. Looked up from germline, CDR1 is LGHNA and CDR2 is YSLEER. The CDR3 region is CASSQARRTDTQYF. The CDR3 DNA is TGCGCCAGCAGCCAAGCCAGGCGCACAGATACGCAGTATTTT.

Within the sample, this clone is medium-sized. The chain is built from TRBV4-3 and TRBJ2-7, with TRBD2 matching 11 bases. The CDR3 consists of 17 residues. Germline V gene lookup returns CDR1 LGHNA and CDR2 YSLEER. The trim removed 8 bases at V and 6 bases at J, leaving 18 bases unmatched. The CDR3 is CASSSGTSGTYHIEQYF. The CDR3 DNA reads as TGCGCCAGCTCCTCCGGGACTAGCGGCACTTACCATATCGAGCAGTACTTC.

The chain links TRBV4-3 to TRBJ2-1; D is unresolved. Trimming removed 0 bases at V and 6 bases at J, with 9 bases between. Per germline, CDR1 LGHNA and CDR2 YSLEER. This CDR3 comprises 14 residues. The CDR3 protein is CASSQEGILNEQFF. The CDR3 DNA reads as TGCGCCAGCAGCCAAGAGGGCATCCTCAATGAGCAGTTCTTC.

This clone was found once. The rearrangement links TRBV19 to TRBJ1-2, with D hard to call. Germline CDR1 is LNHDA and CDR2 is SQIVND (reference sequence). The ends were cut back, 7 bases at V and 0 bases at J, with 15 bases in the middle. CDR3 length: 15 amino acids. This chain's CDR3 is CASTLSSWTNYGYTF. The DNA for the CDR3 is TGTGCCAGTACGTTAAGTAGTTGGACTAACTATGGCTACACCTTC.

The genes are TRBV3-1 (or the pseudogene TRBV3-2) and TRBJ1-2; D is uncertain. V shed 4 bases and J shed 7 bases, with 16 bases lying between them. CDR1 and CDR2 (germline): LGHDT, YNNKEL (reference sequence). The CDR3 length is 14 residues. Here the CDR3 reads CASSPTPARSGYTF. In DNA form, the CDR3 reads TGTGCCAGCAGCCCTACTCCCGCGAGGAGTGGCTACACCTTC.

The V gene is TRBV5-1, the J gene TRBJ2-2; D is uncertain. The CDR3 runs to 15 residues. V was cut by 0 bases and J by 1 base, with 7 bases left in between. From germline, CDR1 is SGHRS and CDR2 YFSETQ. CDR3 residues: CASSLGGLNTGELFF. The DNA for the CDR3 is TGCGCCAGCAGCTTGGGTGGGTTGAACACCGGGGAGCTGTTTTTT.

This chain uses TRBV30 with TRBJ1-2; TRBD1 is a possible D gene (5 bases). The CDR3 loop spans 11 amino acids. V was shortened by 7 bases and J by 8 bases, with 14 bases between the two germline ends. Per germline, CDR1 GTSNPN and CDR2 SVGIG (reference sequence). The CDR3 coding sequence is TGTGCCTCGGGTGGGGCGTCGGGCTACACCTTC. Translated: CASGGASGYTF.

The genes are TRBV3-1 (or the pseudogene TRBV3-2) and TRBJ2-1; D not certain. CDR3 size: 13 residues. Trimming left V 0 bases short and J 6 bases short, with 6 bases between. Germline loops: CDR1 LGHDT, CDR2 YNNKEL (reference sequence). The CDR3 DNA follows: TGTGCCAGCAGCCAAGAGATTCGCAATGAGCAGTTCTTC. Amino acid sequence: CASSQEIRNEQFF.

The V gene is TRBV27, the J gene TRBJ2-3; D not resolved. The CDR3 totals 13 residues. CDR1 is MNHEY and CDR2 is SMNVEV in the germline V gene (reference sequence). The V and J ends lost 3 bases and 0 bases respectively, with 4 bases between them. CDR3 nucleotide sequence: TGTGCCAGCAGTTTCCTAAGCACAGATACGCAGTATTTT. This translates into CASSFLSTDTQYF.

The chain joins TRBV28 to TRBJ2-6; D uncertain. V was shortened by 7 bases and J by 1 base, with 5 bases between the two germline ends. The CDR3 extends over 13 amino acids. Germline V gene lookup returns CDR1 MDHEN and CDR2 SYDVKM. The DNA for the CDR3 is TGTGCCAGCAACCTATCTGGGGCCAACGTCCTGACTTTC. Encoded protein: CASNLSGANVLTF.

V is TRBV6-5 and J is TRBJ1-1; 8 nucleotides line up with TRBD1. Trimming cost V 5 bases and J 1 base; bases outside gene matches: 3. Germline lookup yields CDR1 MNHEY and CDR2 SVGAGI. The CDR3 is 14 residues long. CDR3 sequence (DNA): TGTGCCAGCAGTCGCGGGACAGGGAACACTGAAGCTTTCTTT. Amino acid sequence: CASSRGTGNTEAFF.

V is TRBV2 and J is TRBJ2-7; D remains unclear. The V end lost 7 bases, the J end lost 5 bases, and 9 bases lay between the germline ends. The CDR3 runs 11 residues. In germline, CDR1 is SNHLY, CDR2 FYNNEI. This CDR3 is CASTSFHEQYF. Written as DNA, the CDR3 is TGTGCCAGCACGAGTTTTCACGAGCAGTACTTC.

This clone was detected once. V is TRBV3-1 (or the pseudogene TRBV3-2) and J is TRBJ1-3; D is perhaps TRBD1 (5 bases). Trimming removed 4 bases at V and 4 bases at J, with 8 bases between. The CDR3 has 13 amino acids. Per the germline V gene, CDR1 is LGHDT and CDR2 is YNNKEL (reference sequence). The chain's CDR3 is CASSRGAGNTIYF. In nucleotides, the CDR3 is TGTGCCAGCAGCCGAGGGGCGGGAAACACCATATATTTT.

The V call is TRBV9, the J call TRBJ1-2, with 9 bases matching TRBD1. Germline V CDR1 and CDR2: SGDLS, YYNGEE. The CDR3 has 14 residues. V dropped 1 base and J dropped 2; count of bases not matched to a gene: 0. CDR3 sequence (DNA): TGTGCCAGCAGCGTAACAGGGGGCAACTATGGCTACACCTTC. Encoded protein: CASSVTGGNYGYTF.

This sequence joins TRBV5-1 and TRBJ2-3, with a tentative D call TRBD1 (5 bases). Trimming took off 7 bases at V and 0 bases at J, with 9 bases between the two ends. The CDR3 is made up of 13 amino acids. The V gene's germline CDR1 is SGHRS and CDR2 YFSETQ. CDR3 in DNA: TGCGCCAGCGGGGCTACTAGCACAGATACGCAGTATTTT. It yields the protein CASGATSTDTQYF.

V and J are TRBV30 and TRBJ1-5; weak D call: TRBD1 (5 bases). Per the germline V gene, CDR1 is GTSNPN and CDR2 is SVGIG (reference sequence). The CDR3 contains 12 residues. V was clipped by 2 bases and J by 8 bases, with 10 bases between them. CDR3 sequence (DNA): TGTGCCTGGAGTTTGGGGGGGGAGCCCCAGCATTTT. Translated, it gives CAWSLGGEPQHF.

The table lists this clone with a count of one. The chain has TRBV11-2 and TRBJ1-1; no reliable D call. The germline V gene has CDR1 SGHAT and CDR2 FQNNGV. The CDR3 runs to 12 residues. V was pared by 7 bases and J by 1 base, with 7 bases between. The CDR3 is CASMPSNTEAFF. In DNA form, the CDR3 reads TGTGCCAGCATGCCCTCGAACACTGAAGCTTTCTTT.

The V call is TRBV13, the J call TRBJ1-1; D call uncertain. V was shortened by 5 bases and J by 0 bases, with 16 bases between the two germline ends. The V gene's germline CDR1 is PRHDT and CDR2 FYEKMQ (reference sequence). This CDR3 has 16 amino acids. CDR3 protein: CASSLNYGKMNTEAFF. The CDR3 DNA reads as TGTGCCAGCAGCCTAAATTACGGAAAGATGAACACTGAAGCTTTCTTT. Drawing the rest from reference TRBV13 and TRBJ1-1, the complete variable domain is AAGVIQSPRHLIKEKRETATLKCYPIPRHDTVYWYQQGPGQDPQFLISFYEKMQSDKGSIPDRFSAQQFSDYHSELNMSSLELGDSALYFCASSLNYGKMNTEAFFGQGTRLTVV.

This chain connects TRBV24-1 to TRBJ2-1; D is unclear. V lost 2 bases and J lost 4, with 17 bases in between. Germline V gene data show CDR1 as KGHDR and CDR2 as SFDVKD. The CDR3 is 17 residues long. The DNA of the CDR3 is TGTGCCACCAGTGATTCTAGAATGGGGATCCCGTACAATGAGCAGTTCTTC. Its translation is CATSDSRMGIPYNEQFF.

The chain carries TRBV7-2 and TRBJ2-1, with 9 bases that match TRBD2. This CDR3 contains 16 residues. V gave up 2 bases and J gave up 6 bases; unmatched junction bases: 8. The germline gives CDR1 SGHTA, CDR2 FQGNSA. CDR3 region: CASSLTRGGGGNEQFF. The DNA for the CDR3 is TGTGCCAGCAGCTTAACTCGCGGGGGGGGAGGCAATGAGCAGTTCTTC. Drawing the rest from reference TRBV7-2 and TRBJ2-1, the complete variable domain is GAGVSQSPSNKVTEKGKDVELRCDPISGHTALYWYRQSLGQGLEFLIYFQGNSAPDKSGLPSDRFSAERTGGSVSTLTIQRTQQEDSAVYLCASSLTRGGGGNEQFFGPGTRLTVL.

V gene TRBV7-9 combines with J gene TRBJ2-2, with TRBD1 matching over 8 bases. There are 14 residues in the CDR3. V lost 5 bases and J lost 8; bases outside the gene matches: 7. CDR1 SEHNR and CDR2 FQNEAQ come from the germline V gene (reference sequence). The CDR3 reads CASSRGQAKGELFF. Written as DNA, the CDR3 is TGTGCCAGCAGCCGGGGACAGGCCAAAGGGGAGCTGTTTTTT.

The CDR3 is CASSLGGPGQDEAFF. Here the CDR3 DNA reads TGTGCCAGCAGCTTGGGGGGGCCGGGTCAGGACGAAGCTTTCTTT. The chain uses TRBV5-4 and TRBJ1-1; TRBD1 might be the D (6 bases). Per germline, CDR1 SGHNT and CDR2 YYREEE (reference sequence). Between the trimmed V and J ends, which lost 0 bases and 8 bases, there was a span of 17 bases. CDR3 size: 15 residues.